This passage covers 13 T cell receptor beta chains from one sample sequenced in a study of CD8+CD57+ T cells in acquired aplastic anemia. Genomic DNA provided the template from which TCR beta VDJ and CDR3 profiles were obtained. TCRdb re-analysed the reads in MiXCR, keeping a single row per CDR3 protein. The sample lists around 170,000 distinct CDR3 sequences; roughly half were seen once. Previously, flow cytometry had revealed CD8+CD57+ cell expansion in the patients chosen for sequencing. The sequencing input was sorted CD4+, CD8+, or CD8+CD57+ T cells (not recorded which) from PBMCs. The receptors were gathered from a human donor with aplastic anemia.

This clonotype was seen at least ten times. The chain has TRBV6-1 and TRBJ1-6; TRBD1 might be the D (5 bases). CDR1 is MNHNS and CDR2 is SASEGT in the germline V gene. Trimming took 8 bases from V and 10 from J, leaving 24 bases between them. The CDR3 spans 16 residues. The CDR3 coding sequence is TGTGCCAGCTCTCCCCTCGAGGGGCAGGGAAGGTCACCCCTCCACTTT. Its protein product is CASSPLEGQGRSPLHF.

The J gene is TRBJ2-7, the V gene TRBV10-3, with 7 bases aligning to TRBD1. The CDR3 is 14 amino acids. Germline assignment: CDR1 ENHRY and CDR2 SYGVKD. The ends lost 0 bases at V and 4 bases at J; junction bases unmatched: 3. CDR3 nucleotides: TGTGCCATCAGTGAGTCAAGGACAGGTTACGAGCAGTACTTC. Encoded protein: CAISESRTGYEQYF.

CDR3 bases: TGTGCCAGCAGCTCCGATTCCACAAAGGGACAGGTTTTCCACTTT. Translation gives CASSSDSTKGQVFHF. V is TRBV6-1 and J is TRBJ1-6; 8 bases map to TRBD1. V trimming: 6 bases; J trimming: 17 bases; junction bases outside the gene matches: 18. Germline assignment: CDR1 MNHNS and CDR2 SASEGT. CDR3 length equals 15 residues.

The chain has TRBV25-1 and TRBJ2-6; 9 bases line up with TRBD1. Losses at the gene ends were 6 bases for V and 1 base for J; bases not matched to a gene: 4. Germline CDR1 and CDR2: MGHDK and SYGVNS. The CDR3 contains 16 residues. The CDR3 loop is CASSRDRVSGANVLTF. In DNA form, the CDR3 reads TGTGCCAGCAGCCGGGACAGGGTATCTGGGGCCAACGTCCTGACTTTC.

This clonotype was counted at least ten times. The chain links TRBV20-1 to TRBJ2-2; 15 bases match TRBD2. Germline V gives CDR1 DFQATT, CDR2 SNEGSKA (reference sequence). CDR3 length: 18 amino acids. J gave up 2 bases and V 3 bases, and 7 bases lay outside the gene matches. The CDR3 reads CSARGLAGGPGNTGELFF. In DNA form, the CDR3 reads TGCAGTGCTAGGGGACTAGCGGGGGGACCCGGTAACACCGGGGAGCTGTTTTTT.

This sequence joins TRBV2 and TRBJ1-5; 8 nucleotides line up with TRBD1. The CDR3 totals 15 residues. Per the germline V gene, CDR1 is SNHLY and CDR2 is FYNNEI. V lost 4 bases to trimming and J lost 2 bases; unmatched junction nucleotides: 4. The CDR3 here is CASSVTGDGNQPQHF. CDR3 DNA: TGTGCCAGCAGTGTGACAGGGGATGGCAATCAGCCCCAGCATTTT.

Within the sample, this clonotype is medium-sized. The genes are TRBV7-9 and TRBJ1-6; 7 nucleotides align to TRBD1. This CDR3 region has 14 residues. Germline lookup yields CDR1 SEHNR and CDR2 FQNEAQ (reference sequence). Trimming at V came to 6 bases and at J to 7 bases, leaving 6 bases not matched to a gene. In nucleotides, the CDR3 is TGTGCCAGCAGGTCACAGGGGACCAATTCACCCCTCCACTTT. Amino acids: CASRSQGTNSPLHF.

This clonotype was observed at least ten times. This chain uses TRBV20-1 with TRBJ1-1; D is uncertain. The CDR3 has 11 residues. Deletions cut 0 bases from V and 3 bases from J, with 2 bases between. CDR1 and CDR2 (germline): DFQATT, SNEGSKA (reference sequence). The CDR3 nucleotides are TGCAGTGCTAGAGATTACACTGAAGCTTTCTTT. As protein: CSARDYTEAFF.

The chain has TRBV19 and TRBJ2-7; D is perhaps TRBD1 (6 bases). Germline values: CDR1 LNHDA, CDR2 SQIVND (reference sequence). The CDR3 is made up of 14 amino acids. V was clipped by 6 bases and J by 2 bases, with 14 bases between them. The CDR3: CASSPQGPAYEQYF. CDR3 nucleotides: TGTGCCAGTAGCCCGCAGGGGCCAGCCTACGAGCAGTACTTC. Combining the CDR3 with reference TRBV19 and TRBJ2-7 gives the whole variable domain DGGITQSPKYLFRKEGQNVTLSCEQNLNHDAMYWYRQDPGQGLRLIYYSQIVNDFQKGDIAEGYSVSREKKESFPLTVTSAQKNPTAFYLCASSPQGPAYEQYFGPGTRLTVT.

V gene TRBV2 combines with J gene TRBJ1-2; maybe TRBD1 (6 bases). Germline assignment: CDR1 SNHLY and CDR2 FYNNEI. Trimming shortened V by 5 bases and J by 8 bases, and 15 bases separated the two germline ends. The CDR3 is 13 residues long. The CDR3 here is CASSLTGSRGYTF. CDR3 coding DNA: TGTGCCAGCAGTCTTACAGGGTCGAGAGGCTACACCTTC.

At least ten counts were recorded for this clonotype. The chain joins TRBV7-2 to TRBJ2-2, with D perhaps given as TRBD1 or TRBD2 (5 bases each). This CDR3 region has 14 residues. V was cut by 3 bases and J by 4 bases, with 9 bases left in between. Germline-derived CDR1 and CDR2 are SGHTA and FQGNSA. The DNA of the CDR3 is TGTGCCAGCAGCTTGAATGGGGGCACCGGGGAGCTGTTTTTT. This encodes CASSLNGGTGELFF.

This rearrangement joins TRBV19 to TRBJ2-7; TRBD1 is a possible D gene (5 bases). CDR3 length: 14 amino acids. Trimming shortened V by 5 bases and J by 0 bases, and 11 bases separated the two germline ends. Germline CDR1 is LNHDA and CDR2 is SQIVND (reference sequence). The CDR3 DNA follows: TGTGCCAGTAGTGCTCAGACAGCCTCCTACGAGCAGTACTTC. Protein product: CASSAQTASYEQYF. Drawing the rest from reference TRBV19 and TRBJ2-7, the complete variable domain is DGGITQSPKYLFRKEGQNVTLSCEQNLNHDAMYWYRQDPGQGLRLIYYSQIVNDFQKGDIAEGYSVSREKKESFPLTVTSAQKNPTAFYLCASSAQTASYEQYFGPGTRLTVT.

The rearrangement uses TRBV2 and TRBJ2-6, with D unresolved. The CDR3 consists of 12 residues. Germline CDR1 is SNHLY and CDR2 is FYNNEI. V dropped 10 bases and J dropped 0 bases, with 4 bases sitting between them. The CDR3 DNA sequence: TGTGCCATCAACTCTGGGGCCAACGTCCTGACTTTC. Amino acid sequence: CAINSGANVLTF.